The source of this T cell receptor beta chain is a study of OX40 agonist ivuxolimab in advanced cancers. V lost 3 bases and J lost 5, with 8 bases in between. The CDR3 is 14 amino acids. Germline V lookup: CDR1 SGHTA, CDR2 FQGNSA. The table came from immunoSEQ multiplex PCR; TCRdb's copy has only in-frame clones and leaves some out. The sample lists 65,000 to 85,000 clones; roughly 85% were seen once. The rearrangement links TRBV7-2 to TRBJ1-6; no clear D. The source material was CD4+ or CD8+ T cells sorted from blood, sampled in a trial of the OX40 agonist ivuxolimab. This receptor was obtained from an adult with an advanced solid tumor such as melanoma, head and neck, liver or kidney cancer. The CDR3: CASSFRQNNSPLHF. The CDR3, as DNA: TGTGCCAGCAGCTTCAGGCAGAATAATTCACCCCTCCACTTT. Variable domain in full (rest from reference TRBV7-2 and TRBJ1-6): GAGVSQSPSNKVTEKGKDVELRCDPISGHTALYWYRQSLGQGLEFLIYFQGNSAPDKSGLPSDRFSAERTGGSVSTLTIQRTQQEDSAVYLCASSFRQNNSPLHFGNGTRLTVT.